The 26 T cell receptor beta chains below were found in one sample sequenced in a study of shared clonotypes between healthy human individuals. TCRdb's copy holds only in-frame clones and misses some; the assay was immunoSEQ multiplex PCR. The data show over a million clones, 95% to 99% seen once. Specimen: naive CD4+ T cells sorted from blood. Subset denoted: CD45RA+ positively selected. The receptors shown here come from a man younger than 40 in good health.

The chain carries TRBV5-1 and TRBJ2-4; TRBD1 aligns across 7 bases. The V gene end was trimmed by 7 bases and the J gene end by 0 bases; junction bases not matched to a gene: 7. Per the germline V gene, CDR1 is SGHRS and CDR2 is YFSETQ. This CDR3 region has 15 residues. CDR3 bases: TGCGCCAGCGCCAGGGACAGACTAGCCAAAAACATTCAGTACTTC. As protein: CASARDRLAKNIQYF.

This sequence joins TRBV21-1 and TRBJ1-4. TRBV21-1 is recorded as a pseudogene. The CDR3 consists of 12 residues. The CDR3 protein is CASSHHRRELFF. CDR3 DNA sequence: TGTGCCAGCAGCCACCATCGCCGGGAACTGTTTTTT.

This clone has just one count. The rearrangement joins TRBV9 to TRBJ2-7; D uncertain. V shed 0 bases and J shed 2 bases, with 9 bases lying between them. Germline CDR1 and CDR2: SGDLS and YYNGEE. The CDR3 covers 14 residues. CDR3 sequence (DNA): TGTGCCAGCAGCGTAGAGCAAAATGCCTACGAGCAGTACTTC. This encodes CASSVEQNAYEQYF.

This chain's CDR3 is CASSLGGPRLGLRNNYGYTF. The CDR3 bases are TGTGCCAGCAGCTTGGGCGGGCCGAGACTAGGGCTGCGGAACAACTATGGCTACACCTTC. The genes are TRBV5-4 and TRBJ1-2; unclear D gene. Per germline, CDR1 SGHNT and CDR2 YYREEE (reference sequence). The germline V and J ends were trimmed by 0 bases and 2 bases, with 26 bases remaining between them. This CDR3 is 20 amino acids long.

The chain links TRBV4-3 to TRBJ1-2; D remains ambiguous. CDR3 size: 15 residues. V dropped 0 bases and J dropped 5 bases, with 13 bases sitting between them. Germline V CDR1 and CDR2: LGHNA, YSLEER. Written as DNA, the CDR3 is TGCGCCAGCAGCCAAGAATACGAAGTTGGGTATGGCTACACCTTC. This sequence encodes CASSQEYEVGYGYTF.

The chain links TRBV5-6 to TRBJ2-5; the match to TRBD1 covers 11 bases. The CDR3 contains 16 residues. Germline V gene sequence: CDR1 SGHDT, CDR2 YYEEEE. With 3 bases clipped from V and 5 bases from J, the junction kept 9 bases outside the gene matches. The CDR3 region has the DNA TGTGCCAGCAGCTCACGGACAGGGGGCCCGATGGAGACCCAGTACTTC. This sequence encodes CASSSRTGGPMETQYF.

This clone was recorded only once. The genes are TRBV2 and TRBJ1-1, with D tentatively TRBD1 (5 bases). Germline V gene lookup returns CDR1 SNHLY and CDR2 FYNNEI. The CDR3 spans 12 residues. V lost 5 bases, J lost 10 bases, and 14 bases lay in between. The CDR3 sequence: CASSRGSGTAFF. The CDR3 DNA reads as TGTGCCAGCAGTCGAGGGTCGGGGACAGCTTTCTTT.

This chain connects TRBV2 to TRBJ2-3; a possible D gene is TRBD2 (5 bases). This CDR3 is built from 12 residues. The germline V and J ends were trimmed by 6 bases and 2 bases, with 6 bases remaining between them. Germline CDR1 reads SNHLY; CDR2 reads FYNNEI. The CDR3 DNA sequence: TGTGCCAGCAGGGACTCCACAGATACGCAGTATTTT. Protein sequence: CASRDSTDTQYF.

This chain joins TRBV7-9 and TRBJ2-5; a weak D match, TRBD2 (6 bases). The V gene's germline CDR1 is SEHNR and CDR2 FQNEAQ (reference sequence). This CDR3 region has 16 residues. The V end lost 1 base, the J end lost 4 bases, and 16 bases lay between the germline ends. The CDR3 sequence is CASSLVLAEGIETQYF. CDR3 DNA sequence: TGTGCCAGCAGCTTAGTTTTAGCGGAAGGGATAGAGACCCAGTACTTC.

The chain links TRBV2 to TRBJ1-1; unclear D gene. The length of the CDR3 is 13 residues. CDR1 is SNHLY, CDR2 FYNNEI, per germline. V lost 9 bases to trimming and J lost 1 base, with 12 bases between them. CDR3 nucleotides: TGTGCCAGAGGAGGTTGGTCGAACACTGAAGCTTTCTTT. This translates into CARGGWSNTEAFF.

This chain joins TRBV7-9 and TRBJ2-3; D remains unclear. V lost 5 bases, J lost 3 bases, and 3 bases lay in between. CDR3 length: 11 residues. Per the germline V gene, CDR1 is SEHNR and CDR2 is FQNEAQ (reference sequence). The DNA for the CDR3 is TGTGCCAGCAGCCAAACAGATACGCAGTATTTT. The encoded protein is CASSQTDTQYF. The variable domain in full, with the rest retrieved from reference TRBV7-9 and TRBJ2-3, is DTGVSQNPRHKITKRGQNVTFRCDPISEHNRLYWYRQTLGQGPEFLTYFQNEAQLEKSRLLSDRFSAERPKGSFSTLEIQRTEQGDSAMYLCASSQTDTQYFGPGTRLTVL.

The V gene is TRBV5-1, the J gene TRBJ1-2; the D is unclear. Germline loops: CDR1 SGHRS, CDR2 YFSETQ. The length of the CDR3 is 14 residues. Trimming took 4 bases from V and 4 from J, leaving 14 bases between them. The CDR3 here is CASSEDGKSYGYTF. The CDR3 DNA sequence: TGCGCCAGCAGCGAGGACGGGAAAAGCTATGGCTACACCTTC.

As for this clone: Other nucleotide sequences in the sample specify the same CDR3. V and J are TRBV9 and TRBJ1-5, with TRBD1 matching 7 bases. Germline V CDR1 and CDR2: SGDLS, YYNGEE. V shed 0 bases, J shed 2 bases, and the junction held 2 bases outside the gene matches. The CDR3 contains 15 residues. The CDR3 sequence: CASSVGGQGNQPQHF. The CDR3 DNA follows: TGTGCCAGCAGCGTAGGAGGACAGGGCAATCAGCCCCAGCATTTT.

The CDR3: CASSSAGETEAFF. In DNA, the CDR3 is TGCGCCAGCAGCTCGGCAGGCGAGACTGAAGCTTTCTTT. The rearrangement links TRBV5-1 to TRBJ1-1, with no clear D. The V gene's germline CDR1 is SGHRS and CDR2 YFSETQ. The CDR3 consists of 13 residues. The V end lost 3 bases, the J end lost 5 bases, and 11 bases lay between the germline ends. The variable domain in full, with the rest retrieved from reference TRBV5-1 and TRBJ1-1, is KAGVTQTPRYLIKTRGQQVTLSCSPISGHRSVSWYQQTPGQGLQFLFEYFSETQRNKGNFPGRFSGRQFSNSRSEMNVSTLELGDSALYLCASSSAGETEAFFGQGTRLTVV.

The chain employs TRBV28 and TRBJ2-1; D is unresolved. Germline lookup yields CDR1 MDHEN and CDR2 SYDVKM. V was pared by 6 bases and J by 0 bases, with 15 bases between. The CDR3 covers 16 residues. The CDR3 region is CASRSLRPGSYNEQFF. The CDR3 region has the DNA TGTGCCAGCAGATCCCTCAGGCCCGGCTCCTACAATGAGCAGTTCTTC.

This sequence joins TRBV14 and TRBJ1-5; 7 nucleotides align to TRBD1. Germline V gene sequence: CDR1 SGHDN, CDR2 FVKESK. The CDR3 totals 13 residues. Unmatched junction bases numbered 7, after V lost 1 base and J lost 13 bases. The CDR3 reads CASSQVKGARQHF. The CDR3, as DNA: TGTGCCAGCAGCCAAGTCAAGGGGGCCCGGCAGCATTTT.

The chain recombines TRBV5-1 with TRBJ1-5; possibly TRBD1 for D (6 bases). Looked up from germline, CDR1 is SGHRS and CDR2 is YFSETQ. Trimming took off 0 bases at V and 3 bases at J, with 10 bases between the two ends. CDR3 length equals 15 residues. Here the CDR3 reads CASSLAGTNNQPQHF. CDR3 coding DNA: TGCGCCAGCAGCTTGGCCGGGACAAACAATCAGCCCCAGCATTTT. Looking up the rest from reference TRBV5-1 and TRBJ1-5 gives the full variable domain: KAGVTQTPRYLIKTRGQQVTLSCSPISGHRSVSWYQQTPGQGLQFLFEYFSETQRNKGNFPGRFSGRQFSNSRSEMNVSTLELGDSALYLCASSLAGTNNQPQHFGDGTRLSIL.

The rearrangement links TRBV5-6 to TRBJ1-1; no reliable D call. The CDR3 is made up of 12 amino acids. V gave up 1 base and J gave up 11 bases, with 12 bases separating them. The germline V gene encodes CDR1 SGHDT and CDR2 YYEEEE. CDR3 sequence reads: CASSLRSSGAFF. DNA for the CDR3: TGTGCCAGCAGCTTGCGGTCTTCTGGGGCTTTCTTT.

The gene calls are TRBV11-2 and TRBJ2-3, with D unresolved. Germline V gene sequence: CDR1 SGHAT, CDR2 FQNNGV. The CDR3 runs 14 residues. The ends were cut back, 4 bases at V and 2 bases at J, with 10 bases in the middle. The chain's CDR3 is CASSSPLPTDTQYF. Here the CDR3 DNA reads TGTGCCAGCAGCTCCCCGCTACCCACAGATACGCAGTATTTT.

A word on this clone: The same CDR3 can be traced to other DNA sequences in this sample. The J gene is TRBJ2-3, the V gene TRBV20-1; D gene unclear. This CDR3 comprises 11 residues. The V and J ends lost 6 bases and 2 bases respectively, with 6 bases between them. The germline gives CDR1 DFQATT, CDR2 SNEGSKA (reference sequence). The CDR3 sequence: CSATFTDTQYF. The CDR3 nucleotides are TGCAGTGCGACGTTCACAGATACGCAGTATTTT.

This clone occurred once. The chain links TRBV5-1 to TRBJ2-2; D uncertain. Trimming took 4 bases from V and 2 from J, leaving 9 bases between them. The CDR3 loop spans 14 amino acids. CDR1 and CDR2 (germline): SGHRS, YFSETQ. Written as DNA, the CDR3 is TGCGCCAGCAGCCCAATCCTCAACACCGGGGAGCTGTTTTTT. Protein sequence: CASSPILNTGELFF.

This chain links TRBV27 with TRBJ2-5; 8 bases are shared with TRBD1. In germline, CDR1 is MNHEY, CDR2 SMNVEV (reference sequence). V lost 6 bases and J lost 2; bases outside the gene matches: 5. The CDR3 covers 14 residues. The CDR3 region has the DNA TGTGCCAGCAGAGGGACAGGTATACAAGAGACCCAGTACTTC. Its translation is CASRGTGIQETQYF.

CDR3 in amino acids: CASSGRTGSNYGYTF. The CDR3 DNA reads TGTGCCAGCAGCGGACGGACAGGGTCCAACTATGGCTACACCTTC. The V and J genes are TRBV7-8 and TRBJ1-2; 8 positions match TRBD1. With 5 bases clipped from V and 2 bases from J, the junction kept 7 bases outside the gene matches. The CDR3 is 15 amino acids. Per germline, CDR1 SGHVS and CDR2 FQNEAQ.

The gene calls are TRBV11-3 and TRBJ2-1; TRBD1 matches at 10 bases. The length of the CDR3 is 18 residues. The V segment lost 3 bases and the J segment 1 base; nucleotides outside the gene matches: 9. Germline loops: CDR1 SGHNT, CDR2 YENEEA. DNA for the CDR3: TGTGCCAGCAGCTTTGGACAGGGGGATCGGTCGTCCTACAATGAGCAGTTCTTC. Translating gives CASSFGQGDRSSYNEQFF.

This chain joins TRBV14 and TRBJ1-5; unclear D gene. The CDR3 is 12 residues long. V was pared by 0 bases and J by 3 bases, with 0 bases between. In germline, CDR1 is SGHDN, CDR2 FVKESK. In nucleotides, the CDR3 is TGTGCCAGCAGCCAAGACAATCAGCCCCAGCATTTT. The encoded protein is CASSQDNQPQHF.

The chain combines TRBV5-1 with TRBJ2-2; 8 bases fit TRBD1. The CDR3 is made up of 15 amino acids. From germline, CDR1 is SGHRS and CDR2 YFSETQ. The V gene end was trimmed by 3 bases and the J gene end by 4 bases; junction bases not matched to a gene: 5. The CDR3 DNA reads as TGCGCCAGCAGCTCAATGACAGGGGTCACCGGGGAGCTGTTTTTT. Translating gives CASSSMTGVTGELFF.